This TCR beta chain came from a study of blood T cells in healthy people across ages. In each sample, at least 7 million PBMCs were isolated. PCR was performed a second time for roughly 7 to 11 cycles using a sample-barcoded 5' primer and a J-beta primer mix. TCRdb ran MiXCR on the 5' RACE reads and lists one entry per CDR3 protein. The sample consists of some 700,000 distinct CDR3 sequences, about 20% of them appearing once. In its sample, this clonotype was seen a few times. Its antigen remains unidentified. V lost 3 bases to trimming and J lost 5 bases, with 14 bases between them. Germline V CDR1 and CDR2: MNHEY, SMNVEV (reference sequence). The CDR3 consists of 16 residues. Study-wide results and limits: Correlation between TCR beta diversity and naive T cell percentage was strong. Diversity figures derived from one million T cells were judged to underestimate the true value.

The receptor was isolated from a man in his 70s in good health. The specimen sequenced was blood. This rearrangement joins TRBV27 to TRBJ1-6; D is unclear. CDR3 nucleotide sequence: TGTGCCAGCAGTTTCAACGGACGGATAAATAATTCACCCCTCCACTTT. It is translated as CASSFNGRINNSPLHF.